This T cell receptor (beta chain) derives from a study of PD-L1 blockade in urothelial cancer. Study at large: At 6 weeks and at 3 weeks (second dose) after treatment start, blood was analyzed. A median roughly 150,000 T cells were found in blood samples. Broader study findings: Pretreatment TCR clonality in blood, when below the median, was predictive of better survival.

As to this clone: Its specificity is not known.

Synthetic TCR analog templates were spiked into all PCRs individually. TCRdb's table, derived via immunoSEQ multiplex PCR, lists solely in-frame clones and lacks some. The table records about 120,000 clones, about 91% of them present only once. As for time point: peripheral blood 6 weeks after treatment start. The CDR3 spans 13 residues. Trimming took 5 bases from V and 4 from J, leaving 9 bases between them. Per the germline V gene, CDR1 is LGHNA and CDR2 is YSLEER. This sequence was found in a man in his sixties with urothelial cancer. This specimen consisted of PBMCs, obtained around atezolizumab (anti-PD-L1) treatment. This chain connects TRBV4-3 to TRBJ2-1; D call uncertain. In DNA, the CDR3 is TGCGCCAGCAGCTCTGCGGTATACAATGAGCAGTTCTTC. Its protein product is CASSSAVYNEQFF.